This T cell receptor beta chain stems from a study of T cells after yellow fever vaccination (dated by TCRdb to about 2019). The study in broad terms: The SMART-Seq v4 Ultra Low Input RNA kit was used to prepare libraries from fractions with low cell numbers. Two healthy male donors, one aged 18 to 30 and one aged 30 to 40 years, made up the cohort. Blood was drawn at multiple timepoints before and after primary and secondary immunization, with bulk PBMC replicates and cell subsets isolated. To follow T-cell clones before and after both primary and booster YFV17D yellow fever vaccination, bulk TCR alpha and beta repertoires underwent longitudinal sequencing. Here is what the overall study found, with its caveats: Because only two donors were included in the study, the extent to which the findings can be generalized is limited. The secondary T-cell response was weaker than the primary response but faster, peaking on day 5 instead of day 15. Computational filtering was needed because FACS-sorted repertoires could contain abundant contaminating clonotypes from the bulk population. A small fraction of clonotypes appeared in both the CD4 and CD8 compartments, likely as a result of convergent recombination. After the booster, most of the clones that had expanded following primary vaccination were detected again (roughly 96% of CD4 and around 90% of CD8), which suggests that memory was broadly maintained.

The treatment or condition label corresponds to: live attenuated yellow fever vaccine strain. Two biological replicates of bulk PBMCs were collected at each blood-draw timepoint. PBMCs were isolated from peripheral blood using a standard Ficoll-Paque protocol. TriZol was used to extract RNA from bulk PBMCs, from CD4 and CD8 fractions, and from dextramer-positive and dextramer-negative fractions. TCR cDNA was synthesized by 5'RACE template switching, through which a universal primer site and unique molecular identifiers were introduced. cDNA synthesis was primed from both the TCR alpha and TCR beta constant segments. Libraries were amplified in two PCR steps, with sample barcodes and sequencing adapters added in the second step. Sequencing of libraries was performed on Illumina HiSeq 2500 (2x100 bp) or NovaSeq (2x150 bp). As for the original processing: MIGEC was used to demultiplex reads and collapse the reads into UMI consensus sequences, and MiXCR was used for V(D)J alignment. Vaccine-responding clonotypes were defined with edgeR using replicate PBMC samples, requiring FDR below 0.01 and a log2 fold change above 5 up to day 15. Each bulk clonotype was labeled CD4 or CD8 based on which sequenced repertoire, CD4 or CD8, contained the clonotype at higher abundance. Starting from the raw public reads, TCRdb applied fastp trimming at Q25, assembled clones with MiXCR and retained in-frame beta chains. Each entry merges the rows of one CDR3 protein and shows their most common DNA and genes. The V and J calls reflect TCRdb's pipeline rather than the authors' work. The sample table shows roughly 500,000 distinct CDR3 sequences, and 15% to 20% are seen once. Roughly 13% of the sample lies in the top ten.

The germline V gene provides CDR1 MGHDK and CDR2 SYGVNS. There are 11 amino acids in the CDR3, from cysteine to phenylalanine inclusive. Only the CDR3 portion is preserved as DNA: 33 bases, with reading frame beginning at the first base. Deletion took 4 bases off V and 11 bases off J, with a span of 11 bases between the germline ends. The table lists this clonotype with a few counts. What this receptor recognizes is not known. Base quality data are lacking; no much larger clone is found one base away. Here the sequenced sample was PBMCs, taken 15 days after the yellow fever booster vaccination. The V and J genes are TRBV25-1 and TRBJ1-1; a confident D gene designation cannot be given. The clonotype comes from a man in his thirties or forties who received the YFV17D yellow fever vaccine. At the DNA level, the sequence is TGTGCCAGCAGTGGAGTGTATCGGGCTTTCTTT. The translation is CASSGVYRAFF.